This T cell receptor beta chain stems from a study of T cells in Graves' hyperthyroidism and ophthalmopathy. General study points: Most thyroid-expanded clonotypes above 0.001 were also found in blood.

This clonotype occurred a few times. Antigen specificity is unknown. It was considered stable Graves' hyperthyroidism when ophthalmopathy did not progress within 18 months. Diagnostic assessment was based on clinical symptoms, serum thyroxine and TRAb, thyroid ultrasound and orbital computed tomography. Cells are PBMCs isolated from around 10 ml of fresh blood. The TCR beta CDR3 regions underwent amplification using RNA transcripts as the source. With the HTBI primer set, the TCR CDR3 went through a first round of RT-PCR. TCRdb re-derived calls from the multiplex PCR reads in MiXCR, one entry per CDR3 protein. There are 400,000 to 500,000 distinct CDR3 sequences in the sample; about 15% occur only once, and roughly 17% lies in the top ten. The sequence came from a woman between 18 and 29 years old with Graves' hyperthyroidism. Sequenced input: blood.

Written as DNA, the CDR3 is TGTGCCAGCAGCGTAGCGGGAGGGAGTGCCTACGAGCAGTACTTC. Amino acids: CASSVAGGSAYEQYF. The V gene is TRBV9, the J gene TRBJ2-7; TRBD2 aligns across 8 bases. Germline trimming cut 0 bases from V and 2 bases from J; bases unmatched to any gene: 4. Germline V gene data show CDR1 as SGDLS and CDR2 as YYNGEE. The CDR3 covers 15 residues. The entire variable domain, with the rest obtained from reference TRBV9 and TRBJ2-7, is as follows: DSGVTQTPKHLITATGQRVTLRCSPRSGDLSVYWYQQSLDQGLQFLIQYYNGEERAKGNILERFSAQQFPDLHSELNLSSLELGDSALYFCASSVAGGSAYEQYFGPGTRLTVT.